A single sample is the source of the 21 T cell receptor beta chains below, sequenced in a study of regulatory T cells in long-lasting Graves disease. Arm-PCR with iRepertoire HTBI primers amplified the CDR3 regions for these TCR beta libraries. TCRdb recomputed calls from the multiplex PCR reads with MiXCR, one row per CDR3 protein. The profile shows around 400,000 distinct CDR3 sequences, roughly 25% of them singletons. The time point is: persistent/refractory GD, antithyroid drugs over 5 years with positive TRAb. Preparation of the TCR library used RNA extracted from PBMCs. The sequencing here drew on peripheral blood mononuclear cells (PBMCs), taken when the disease was refractory, from a patient treated with antithyroid drugs. Receptor source: a woman aged 35 to 49 with Graves disease.

The chain has TRBV5-1 and TRBJ1-1; tentatively, D is TRBD1 (5 bases). Germline V gene lookup returns CDR1 SGHRS and CDR2 YFSETQ. This CDR3 region has 13 residues. Trimming cost V 0 bases and J 6 bases, with 9 bases left between them. The CDR3 spells CASSLAWGAEAFF. The CDR3 region has the DNA TGCGCCAGCAGCTTGGCCTGGGGGGCTGAAGCTTTCTTT.

The chain is built from TRBV20-1 and TRBJ2-7; 8 nucleotides line up with TRBD2. The CDR3 sequence is 15 residues long. The junction had 11 bases not matched to a gene; V was cut back by 3 bases and J by 4 bases. The V gene's germline CDR1 is DFQATT and CDR2 SNEGSKA (reference sequence). The CDR3 bases are TGCAGTGCTAGGGTTCGTGCTAGCGGGTCTTACGAGCAGTACTTC. Residues: CSARVRASGSYEQYF.

The CDR3, as DNA: TGTGCCATCAGTGTTGGGGGGGGAACAACTAATGAAAAACTGTTTTTT. As protein: CAISVGGGTTNEKLFF. The J gene is TRBJ1-4, the V gene TRBV10-3; a possible D gene is TRBD1 (5 bases). V lost 4 bases and J 0 bases, leaving 12 bases between the germline ends. The germline gives CDR1 ENHRY, CDR2 SYGVKD. The CDR3 runs 16 residues.

This chain links TRBV9 with TRBJ1-4; D gene ambiguous. This CDR3 contains 14 residues. Germline lookup yields CDR1 SGDLS and CDR2 YYNGEE. V shed 4 bases and J shed 8 bases, with 15 bases lying between them. The chain's CDR3 is CASSPRDPGEKLFF. The CDR3 nucleotides read TGTGCCAGCAGCCCGCGTGATCCCGGGGAAAAACTGTTTTTT.

V usage is TRBV7-2 and J usage is TRBJ2-3; D possibly matches TRBD1 or TRBD2 (5 bases each). This CDR3 has 13 amino acids. V dropped 1 base and J dropped 6 bases, with 8 bases sitting between them. Germline values: CDR1 SGHTA, CDR2 FQGNSA. This chain's CDR3 is CASSLGDHDTQYF. The CDR3 DNA reads as TGTGCCAGCAGCTTAGGGGACCATGATACGCAGTATTTT.

The chain combines TRBV15 with TRBJ1-6; D is ambiguous. CDR3 length: 14 amino acids. Germline CDR1 reads LNHNV; CDR2 reads YYDKDF (reference sequence). Trimming left V 5 bases short and J 5 bases short, with 10 bases between. The CDR3 reads CATSLGFDNSPLHF. The CDR3 DNA follows: TGTGCCACCAGCCTCGGTTTCGATAATTCACCCCTCCACTTT.

The sample holds many counts of this clonotype. The rearrangement links TRBV28 to TRBJ1-6; no clear D. CDR3 length: 11 amino acids. The V gene lost 10 bases and the J gene lost 7 bases, with 8 bases spanning the gap. CDR1 is MDHEN and CDR2 is SYDVKM in the germline V gene. CDR3 region: CATKQNSPLHF. The CDR3 DNA is TGTGCCACCAAGCAGAATTCACCCCTCCACTTT.

V usage is TRBV20-1 and J usage is TRBJ1-5, with TRBD1 matching 7 bases. The CDR3 has 16 amino acids. CDR1 DFQATT and CDR2 SNEGSKA come from the germline V gene (reference sequence). The trim removed 5 bases at V and 4 bases at J, leaving 14 bases unmatched. This CDR3 is CSASTTGSLRNQPQHF. DNA of the CDR3: TGCAGTGCTTCGACGACAGGGTCCCTTAGGAATCAGCCCCAGCATTTT.

This clonotype has just a few counts. V usage is TRBV3-1 and J usage is TRBJ1-3, with D perhaps matching TRBD1 (6 bases). Germline values: CDR1 LGHDT, CDR2 YNNKEL (reference sequence). Trimming took 2 bases from V and 2 from J, leaving 13 bases between them. This CDR3 region has 16 residues. CDR3 in amino acids: CASSQLGGKAGNTIYF. Written as DNA, the CDR3 is TGTGCCAGCAGCCAACTAGGGGGAAAGGCTGGAAACACCATATATTTT. Filled out from reference TRBV3-1 and TRBJ1-3, the complete variable domain reads DTAVSQTPKYLVTQMGNDKSIKCEQNLGHDTMYWYKQDSKKFLKIMFSYNNKELIINETVPNRFSPKSPDKAHLNLHINSLELGDSAVYFCASSQLGGKAGNTIYFGEGSWLTVV.

The sample holds many counts of this clonotype. The V gene is TRBV6-1, the J gene TRBJ2-5; 13 bases line up with TRBD2. The length of the CDR3 is 17 residues. The V gene's germline CDR1 is MNHNS and CDR2 SASEGT. V lost 8 bases, J lost 5 bases, and 14 bases stayed unmatched. DNA for the CDR3: TGTGCCAGCGGTCGGCCGGGACTAGCGGGATTGCCGGAGACCCAGTACTTC. This translates into CASGRPGLAGLPETQYF.

This clonotype was observed many times. The chain has TRBV12-3 or TRBV12-4 and TRBJ2-7; D is unclear. Trimming stripped 6 bases from V and 6 bases from J, with 12 bases between. This CDR3 region has 12 residues. CDR3 region: CASRNTWSEQYF. CDR3 nucleotide sequence: TGTGCCAGCAGGAATACCTGGAGCGAGCAGTACTTC.

In this sample, this clonotype turned up a few times. The chain uses TRBV20-1 and TRBJ1-1; D is unresolved. The CDR3 is 11 residues long. Looked up from germline, CDR1 is DFQATT and CDR2 is SNEGSKA (reference sequence). With 5 bases removed from V and 10 bases from J, the gap between germline ends came to 14 bases. CDR3 sequence: CSARVGVAAFF. The CDR3 DNA reads TGCAGTGCTCGGGTGGGAGTCGCAGCTTTCTTT.

This chain connects TRBV20-1 to TRBJ1-2; the D gene is possibly TRBD1 (6 bases). CDR1 is DFQATT and CDR2 is SNEGSKA in the germline V gene (reference sequence). Trimming removed 6 bases from V and 2 bases from J, with 13 bases in between. CDR3 length: 13 amino acids. The CDR3: CSANSGQNYGYTF. The CDR3 nucleotides read TGCAGTGCCAACTCCGGACAGAACTATGGCTACACCTTC.

Many counts were recorded for this clonotype. The J gene is TRBJ2-2, the V gene TRBV6-5, with 8 bases fitting TRBD1. The V segment lost 0 bases and the J segment 5 bases; nucleotides outside the gene matches: 2. The germline V gene has CDR1 MNHEY and CDR2 SVGAGI. The CDR3 is 15 amino acids. CDR3 region: CASSYSTGGTGELFF. The CDR3, as DNA: TGTGCCAGCAGTTACTCAACAGGGGGAACCGGGGAGCTGTTTTTT.

Ten or more counts support this clonotype. The chain joins TRBV28 to TRBJ2-7, with D possibly being TRBD1 (5 bases). Germline CDR1 is MDHEN and CDR2 is SYDVKM. V gave up 7 bases and J gave up 3 bases, with 16 bases separating them. This CDR3 is built from 14 residues. CDR3 residues: CASTLRGRVYEQYF. CDR3 bases: TGTGCCAGCACCTTAAGGGGCAGGGTCTACGAGCAGTACTTC.

At least ten counts were recorded for this clonotype. This rearrangement joins TRBV5-1 to TRBJ1-6; a weak D match, TRBD1 (5 bases). CDR3 length equals 13 residues. Per germline, CDR1 SGHRS and CDR2 YFSETQ. Trimming removed 4 bases from V and 8 bases from J, with 10 bases in between. CDR3 sequence (DNA): TGCGCCAGCAGCCGGGACCGCGATTCACCCCTCCACTTT. This translates into CASSRDRDSPLHF.

The chain joins TRBV5-1 to TRBJ2-1; TRBD2 aligns across 8 bases. With V trimmed by 5 bases and J by 3 bases, 7 bases remained unmatched. Germline V lookup: CDR1 SGHRS, CDR2 YFSETQ. There are 15 residues in the CDR3. The CDR3 region is CASRPSGSIYNEQFF. The CDR3 DNA is TGCGCCAGCAGACCGAGCGGGAGTATCTACAATGAGCAGTTCTTC.

This clonotype was found many times. The chain joins TRBV5-5 to TRBJ2-7, with D maybe TRBD1 (6 bases). V was shortened by 4 bases and J by 2 bases, with 13 bases between the two germline ends. This CDR3 contains 14 residues. The germline V gene encodes CDR1 SGHKS and CDR2 YYEKEE (reference sequence). Here the CDR3 reads CASSHVRGTYEQYF. The DNA for the CDR3 is TGTGCCAGCAGCCACGTCAGGGGAACCTACGAGCAGTACTTC.

J is TRBJ1-4 and V is TRBV6-5, with a possible D match to TRBD1 (5 bases). The CDR3 is made up of 15 amino acids. V lost 0 bases to trimming and J lost 0 bases, with 5 bases between them. The germline CDR1 and CDR2 sequences are MNHEY and SVGAGI. The DNA of the CDR3 is TGTGCCAGCAGTTACTCAGGGGCAACTAATGAAAAACTGTTTTTT. This gives the protein CASSYSGATNEKLFF.

This clonotype showed up just a few times. J is TRBJ2-7 and V is TRBV6-1; D gene ambiguous. With 10 bases removed from V and 4 bases from J, the gap between germline ends came to 20 bases. This CDR3 spans 14 amino acids. CDR1 MNHNS and CDR2 SASEGT come from the germline V gene. In nucleotides, the CDR3 is TGTGCCACTCTTGTGGGCCCTCCGAAGTACGAGCAGTACTTC. Translating it yields CATLVGPPKYEQYF.

On this clonotype: A much larger clonotype is one base distant, so this may be a read error. V is TRBV2 and J is TRBJ1-1; possible D gene TRBD1, 5 bases. The CDR3 covers 17 residues. Germline V CDR1 and CDR2: SNHLY, FYNNEI. The CDR3 sequence is CASIQTIQTGVNTGAFF. CDR3 nucleotides: TGTGCCAGCATACAGACAATACAAACAGGAGTGAACACTGGAGCTTTCTTT. Drawing the rest from reference TRBV2 and TRBJ1-1, the complete variable domain is EPEVTQTPSHQVTQMGQEVILRCVPISNHLYFYWYRQILGQKVEFLVSFYNNEISEKSEIFDDQFSVERPDGSNFTLKIRSTKLEDSAMYFCASIQTIQTGVNTGAFFGQGTRLTVV.